These T cell receptor beta chains were read from a single sample in a study of OX40 agonist ivuxolimab in advanced cancers. Profiling relied on immunoSEQ multiplex PCR, and the TCRdb table lists in-frame clones only, not all of them. Of roughly 50,000 clones detected, over 60% appear once; the ten largest clones hold 6.3%. This specimen was CD4+ or CD8+ T cells sorted from blood, taken in a trial of the OX40 agonist ivuxolimab. The receptors come from an adult with an advanced solid tumor such as melanoma, head and neck, liver or kidney cancer. CDR3s include the opening cysteine and the closing phenylalanine or tryptophan. Each record gives: D gene, clone size, J gene, CDR3 length, V gene, CDR3 DNA, CDR3 protein. A D gene is named only where the DNA matches it firmly. Size values are once, few and many counts, or a class for expanded clones, and some rows have none.

TRBD2 . TRBJ2-3 15 TRBV30 TGTGCCTGGAGTGCGACTAGCGGGAGAACAGATACGCAGTATTTT CAWSATSGRTDTQYF
. . TRBJ2-3 14 TRBV18 TGTGCCAGCTCACCACAAGCTAGCACAGATACGCAGTATTTT CASSPQASTDTQYF
. . TRBJ1-5 14 TRBV19 TGTGCCAGTACCCTGAGGTCACGAAATCAGCCCCAGCATTTT CASTLRSRNQPQHF
TRBD2 . TRBJ2-2 16 TRBV11-2 TGTGCCAGCAGCTCCACTAGCGGGGCCGTGGTCGGGGAGCTGTTTTTT CASSSTSGAVVGELFF
. . TRBJ2-5 14 TRBV28 TGTGCCAGCAGTTTACCAGGGAGAAAAGAGACCCAGTACTTC CASSLPGRKETQYF
. . TRBJ1-2 13 TRBV2 TGTGCCAGCACCGTAGACGGATTCTATGGCTACACCTTC CASTVDGFYGYTF
TRBD2 . TRBJ2-1 21 TRBV2 TGTGCCAGCAGAGGAACCCCCAGCGGGAGACTCCCATTGCGTGGGGGAAATGAGCAGTTCTTC CASRGTPSGRLPLRGGNEQFF
. few TRBJ2-7 14 TRBV7-3 TGTGCCAGCAGCGCGTACCTGAGCCCCTACGAGCAGTACTTC CASSAYLSPYEQYF
. . TRBJ2-1 15 TRBV7-2 TGTGCCAGCAGCTTAGGAGGCACAGGTGGCAATGAGCAGTTCTTC CASSLGGTGGNEQFF
. . TRBJ2-1 13 TRBV25-1 TGTGCCAGCAGTGCCGGGACACACAATGAGCAGTTCTTC CASSAGTHNEQFF
. . TRBJ2-3 14 TRBV7-2 TGTGCCAGCAGCCCCCGGTCAGGGGCAGATACGCAGTATTTT CASSPRSGADTQYF
. few TRBJ1-1 13 TRBV29-1 TGCAGCGTTGAATCGGTGACGAACACTGAAGCTTTCTTT CSVESVTNTEAFF
. few TRBJ2-7 13 TRBV11-2 TGTGCCAGCAGCTTAGAAAGGGGAAACGAGCAGTACTTC CASSLERGNEQYF
TRBD1 . TRBJ2-3 15 TRBV18 TGTGCCAGCTCACAAGGGACAGGGCGCACAGATACGCAGTATTTT CASSQGTGRTDTQYF
. . TRBJ1-3 15 TRBV9 TGTGCCAGCAGCGTGGGGTCAGGGCCTGGAAACACCATATATTTT CASSVGSGPGNTIYF
TRBD2 . TRBJ2-7 15 TRBV28 TGTGCCAGCAGTCCGGGAGACTCGGGGGGAATCTACGGGTACTTC CASSPGDSGGIYGYF
. . TRBJ2-5 15 TRBV9 TGTGCCAGCAGCGTGGGGGCGGGAGTAGCAGAGACCCAGTACTTC CASSVGAGVAETQYF
TRBD2 . TRBJ2-2 14 TRBV5-1 TGCGCCAGCATGGACCCGGGGGGGGCCGGGGAGCTGTTTTTT CASMDPGGAGELFF
TRBD2 few TRBJ2-2 16 TRBV5-1 TGCGCCAGCAGCCCTGGGACTAGCGGGTTCACCGGGGAGCTGTTTTTT CASSPGTSGFTGELFF
. . TRBJ1-5 12 TRBV29-1 TGCAGCGTTGTGGACGGGAATCAGCCCCAGCATTTT CSVVDGNQPQHF
. . TRBJ2-7 14 TRBV21-1 TGTGCCAGCAGCAAAGGGTCCCGGGCCTACGAGCAGTACTTC CASSKGSRAYEQYF
. . TRBJ1-3 15 TRBV30 TGTGCCTGGAATATGGGGGGGTCGGCGGGAAACACCATATATTTT CAWNMGGSAGNTIYF
. . TRBJ1-2 14 TRBV6-1 TGTGCCAGCACCCGCGGCGGTGGGAACTATGGCTACACCTTC CASTRGGGNYGYTF
TRBD1 . TRBJ1-6 15 TRBV4-3 TGCGCCAGCAGCCAAGAAGGGGGCCTGAATTCACCCCTCCACTTT CASSQEGGLNSPLHF
TRBD1 . TRBJ1-2 15 TRBV18 TGTGCCAGCTCAGGCGACAGGGGGCGAAACTATGGCTACACCTTC CASSGDRGRNYGYTF
. few TRBJ1-2 12 TRBV2 TGTGCCAGCAAGTTGATATACTATGGCTACACCTTC CASKLIYYGYTF
TRBD1 . TRBJ2-1 15 TRBV6-5 TGTGCCAGCAGTTACGGGACAGATTCCTACAATGAGCAGTTCTTC CASSYGTDSYNEQFF
. . TRBJ1-6 15 TRBV27 TGTGCCAGCAGTTTAGAGGGAGGGTTTAATTCACCCCTCCACTTT CASSLEGGFNSPLHF
. . TRBJ2-1 16 TRBV5-6 TGTGCCAGCAGCACCCGACGGCTCCACACCTACAATGAGCAGTTCTTC CASSTRRLHTYNEQFF
TRBD2 . TRBJ2-1 15 TRBV10-3 TGTGCCATCAGGGGAGCGGGAGGGGCCTACAATGAGCAGTTCTTC CAIRGAGGAYNEQFF
. . TRBJ2-7 16 TRBV5-4 TGTGCCAGCAGCTTGGAACAGGGTCGAATCTACTACGAGCAGTACTTC CASSLEQGRIYYEQYF
. . TRBJ1-6 14 TRBV7-9 TGTGCCAGCAGCTTAGTGACAGCCAATTCACCCCTCCACTTT CASSLVTANSPLHF
. . TRBJ1-3 12 TRBV7-2 TGTGCCAGCAGCCGCCAGGGAAACACCATATATTTT CASSRQGNTIYF
. . TRBJ1-2 12 TRBV7-2 TGTGCCAGCAGCGCATACAGGGAGGGCTACACCTTC CASSAYREGYTF
TRBD1 . TRBJ2-5 13 TRBV5-1 TGCGCCAGCAGCTTGGAGGGGGCTGAGACCCAGTACTTC CASSLEGAETQYF
TRBD2 . TRBJ2-7 14 TRBV19 TGTGCCAGTAGTATCACTAGCGGGGGATACGAGCAGTACTTC CASSITSGGYEQYF
. once TRBJ2-2 14 TRBV7-6 TGTGCCAGCAGACTCCCGGGAAAAACCGGGGAGCTGTTTTTT CASRLPGKTGELFF
TRBD1 medium-sized TRBJ2-3 14 TRBV15 TGTGCCACCAGCAGAGGAGGGGGCAGCGATACGCAGTATTTT CATSRGGGSDTQYF
. once TRBJ1-2 21 TRBV21-1 TGTGCCAGCAGCGTAAGGACAGCCGTCGGAACGATTAAAGCCTCGAACTATGGCTACACCTTC CASSVRTAVGTIKASNYGYTF
. . TRBJ2-5 14 TRBV6-1 TGTGCCAGCAGGGATACTCAGGGGTGGGAGACCCAGTACTTC CASRDTQGWETQYF
. . TRBJ1-1 13 TRBV13 TGTGCCAGCAGCTCCTCTGGGAACACTGAAGCTTTCTTT CASSSSGNTEAFF
. few TRBJ2-7 11 TRBV28 TGTGCCAGCACCTACCAGGAGGAGCAGTACTTC CASTYQEEQYF
TRBD1 . TRBJ1-4 15 TRBV2 TGTGCCAGCAGGGTCTCGGGACAGGGGAATGAAAAACTGTTTTTT CASRVSGQGNEKLFF
TRBD1 few TRBJ1-1 16 TRBV7-2 TGTGCCAGCAGCTTCCAGACAGGGGGCGCCGGCACTGAAGCTTTCTTT CASSFQTGGAGTEAFF
. . TRBJ2-7 14 TRBV18 TGTGCCAGCTCACCACCGGGTGGTCGGGACGAGCAGTACTTC CASSPPGGRDEQYF
TRBD1 . TRBJ2-7 14 TRBV6-1 TGTGCCAGCAGTTTGGACAGGGCCTCCTACGAGCAGTACTTC CASSLDRASYEQYF
TRBD2 . TRBJ2-3 15 TRBV4-2 TGTGCCAGCAGCCAAGCGGGAGGGACAACAGATACGCAGTATTTT CASSQAGGTTDTQYF
TRBD2 . TRBJ2-1 15 TRBV18 TGTGCCAGCTCACCACCGGGGACTAGCGAACGTGAGCAGTTCTTC CASSPPGTSEREQFF
. . TRBJ2-1 15 TRBV7-6 TGTGCCAGCAGCTCTAGGGGGTCTAGGGAGAATGAGCAGTTCTTC CASSSRGSRENEQFF
TRBD1 . TRBJ2-7 15 TRBV30 TGTGCCTGGAAGGGGGGCGGGACAGGGTCCTACGAGCAGTACTTC CAWKGGGTGSYEQYF
. . TRBJ1-3 15 TRBV11-2 TGTGCCAGCAGCCCGACCGGGACACCTGGAAACACCATATATTTT CASSPTGTPGNTIYF
TRBD2 . TRBJ2-5 15 TRBV5-6 TGTGCCAGCAGTCTCTGGCTAGCGGGGGGAGAGACCCAGTACTTC CASSLWLAGGETQYF
. . TRBJ2-6 17 TRBV5-6 TGTGCCAGCAGCGCCTCTATACAGGCCTCTGGGGCCAACGTCCTGACTTTC CASSASIQASGANVLTF
TRBD1 . TRBJ1-6 15 TRBV9 TGTGCCAGCAGCGCGGGACAGGGGGGGAATTCACCCCTCCACTTT CASSAGQGGNSPLHF
. . TRBJ2-3 13 TRBV10-3 TGTGCCATCAGTGACGAGCAGGGGAGTACGCAGTATTTT CAISDEQGSTQYF
. . TRBJ1-2 13 TRBV7-3 TGTGCCAGCAGCTTAAACCAAGTCTATGGCTACACCTTC CASSLNQVYGYTF